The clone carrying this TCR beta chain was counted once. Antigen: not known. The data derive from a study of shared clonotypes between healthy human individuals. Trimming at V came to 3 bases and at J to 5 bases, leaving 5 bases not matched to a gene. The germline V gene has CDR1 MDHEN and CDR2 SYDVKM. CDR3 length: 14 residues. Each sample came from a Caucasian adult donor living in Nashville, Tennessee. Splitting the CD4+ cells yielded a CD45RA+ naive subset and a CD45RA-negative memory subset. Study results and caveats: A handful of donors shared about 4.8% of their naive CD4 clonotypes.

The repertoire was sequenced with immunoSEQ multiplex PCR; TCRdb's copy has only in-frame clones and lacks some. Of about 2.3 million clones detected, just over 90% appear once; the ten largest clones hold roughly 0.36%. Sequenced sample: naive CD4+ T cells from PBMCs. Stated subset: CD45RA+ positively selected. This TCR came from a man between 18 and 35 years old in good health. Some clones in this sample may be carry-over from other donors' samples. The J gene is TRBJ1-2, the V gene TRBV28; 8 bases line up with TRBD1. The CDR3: CASSFTGGAYGYTF. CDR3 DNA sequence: TGTGCCAGCAGTTTCACAGGGGGAGCTTATGGCTACACCTTC.